This is a list of T cell receptor beta chains from one sample in a study of shared clonotypes between healthy human individuals. Generated by immunoSEQ multiplex PCR, the TCRdb table keeps only in-frame clones and is missing some. The sample includes around 480,000 clones, roughly 85% of them seen just once. Material for sequencing was PBMCs. The receptors here all came from a woman between 35 and 50 years old in good health. Some clones in this sample may be carry-over from other donors' samples. The CDR3 runs from the conserved cysteine through the conserved F or W. D genes are given only for firm matches. The size of a clone is reported for some rows only, either as once, few or many, or as a class for expanded clones.

d_call j_call v_call clone_size cdr3_nt cdr3_aa
NA TRBJ1-3 TRBV4-1 NA TGCGCCAGCAGCCAAACAGGTTCCCCCTACTCTGGAAACACCATATATTTT CASSQTGSPYSGNTIYF
TRBD2 TRBJ2-3 TRBV5-1 NA TGCGCCAGCAGGGCGGGAGAGACAGATACGCAGTATTTT CASRAGETDTQYF
NA TRBJ2-1 TRBV28 NA TGTGCCAGCAGTCCTCTAACAGCTGAGGCCTACAATGAGCAGTTCTTC CASSPLTAEAYNEQFF
TRBD2 TRBJ2-5 TRBV6-6 few TGTGCCAGCAGCAACGCGGGGACTAGCGGAAAAGAGACCCAGTACTTC CASSNAGTSGKETQYF
NA TRBJ2-1 TRBV7-9 few TGTGCCAGCAGCTTAAGATCAGCGCGGAAAACCTACAATGAGCAGTTCTTC CASSLRSARKTYNEQFF
NA TRBJ2-1 TRBV7-6 NA TGTGCCAGCAGCTTACCGACAGGACGGCAGTTCTTC CASSLPTGRQFF
TRBD2 TRBJ2-7 TRBV11-2 NA TGTGCCAGCAGCTTAGACCTAGCGGGAGGGATTGGCGAGCAGTACTTC CASSLDLAGGIGEQYF
NA TRBJ1-4 TRBV28 NA TGTGCCAGCAGTTCCTATGAAAAACTGTTTTTT CASSSYEKLFF
NA TRBJ2-6 TRBV14 NA TGTGCCAGCAGCCAAGGCCTAGGAGGGGCCAACGTCCTGACTTTC CASSQGLGGANVLTF
NA TRBJ1-6 TRBV9 NA TGTGCCAGCAGCGTCGAGGGTCAGGGTTCACCCCTCCACTTT CASSVEGQGSPLHF
TRBD1 TRBJ1-4 TRBV29-1 NA TGCAGCGTTGAAGACCGGACAGGGTGGGATGAAAAACTGTTTTTT CSVEDRTGWDEKLFF
TRBD1 TRBJ1-2 TRBV7-2 NA TGTGCCAGCAGCTCGGCCCCCCCGGGACAGGGATCCGGCTACACCTTC CASSSAPPGQGSGYTF
TRBD1 TRBJ2-7 TRBV10-3 NA TGTGCCTCTTACCCGGGACAGGGTTCCGAGCAGTACTTC CASYPGQGSEQYF
NA TRBJ2-1 TRBV4-3 few TGCGCCAGCAGCCAACAGTCAGGGGCCTACAATGAGCAGTTCTTC CASSQQSGAYNEQFF
NA TRBJ2-7 TRBV30 NA TGTGCCTGGAGCCAAACCTACGGGACCCCTTCCTACGAGCAGTACTTC CAWSQTYGTPSYEQYF
TRBD2 TRBJ2-5 TRBV7-9 NA TGTGCCAGCAGCTTATCCGGGACTACCCAAGAGACCCAGTACTTC CASSLSGTTQETQYF
TRBD2 TRBJ2-7 TRBV27 NA TGTGCCAGCAGTCGTAGCGGGAGCGGGTACGAGCAGTACTTC CASSRSGSGYEQYF
NA TRBJ1-2 TRBV21-1 NA TGTGCCAGCAGCAAAGAGCAGGACCTCCTCTATAGAGGCTACACCTTC CASSKEQDLLYRGYTF
NA TRBJ1-1 TRBV30 few TGTGCCGGGGGTGTAGGCCCTCAACTGAACACTGAAGCTTTCTTT CAGGVGPQLNTEAFF
NA TRBJ2-2 TRBV5-4 NA TGTGCCAGCAGCCTCCCGCTAGGTTCCGGCGGGGAGCTGTTTTTT CASSLPLGSGGELFF
NA TRBJ2-2 TRBV7-2 NA TGTGCCAGCAGCCCCAAACGGGGGTCGGGCACCGGGGAGCTGTTTTTT CASSPKRGSGTGELFF
TRBD2 TRBJ2-2 TRBV7-2 NA TGTGCCAGCAGCTTATTCCTAGCGGGAGTCCGTGGGGAGCTGTTTTTT CASSLFLAGVRGELFF
TRBD1 TRBJ2-7 TRBV14 many TGTGCCAGCAGCCAACTTGGACAGGGGGCCGGGATCCGCGAGCAGTACTTC CASSQLGQGAGIREQYF
NA TRBJ2-2 TRBV4-3 once TGCGCCAGCAGCCAAGATTACGGGGTTGACGGGGAGCTGTTTTTT CASSQDYGVDGELFF
NA TRBJ1-4 TRBV7-2 NA TGTGCCAGCAGCAAAAGAGGTAGAGGACCTAATGAAAAACTGTTTTTT CASSKRGRGPNEKLFF
TRBD1 TRBJ1-4 TRBV2 NA TGTGCCAGCACGGACAGGGTGATTGAAAAACTGTTTTTT CASTDRVIEKLFF
NA TRBJ2-7 TRBV7-9 NA TGTGCCAGCAGCCCCGGACAGGAGCAGTACTTC CASSPGQEQYF
TRBD1 TRBJ2-1 TRBV18 NA TGTGCCAGCTCAGCGGACAGGGGAACCTACAATGAGCAGTTCTTC CASSADRGTYNEQFF
TRBD1 TRBJ2-5 TRBV18 few TGTGCCAGCTCACCACTCTCACAGGGGGAGACCCAGTACTTC CASSPLSQGETQYF
NA TRBJ1-2 TRBV10-3 NA TGTGCCATCAGTGGTGGGGGAAGCCTCTATGGCTACACCTTC CAISGGGSLYGYTF
TRBD1 TRBJ1-5 TRBV18 NA TGTGCCAGCTCACCACCGGGACAGTGGGGGGGAGAGCCCCAGCATTTT CASSPPGQWGGEPQHF
NA TRBJ1-5 TRBV19 NA TGTGCCAGTAGTGTCCGAGGGAAGGGGGATCAGCCCCAGCATTTT CASSVRGKGDQPQHF
NA TRBJ2-3 TRBV5-1 NA TGCGCCAGCACTCTGGGGGGTGTTGGAGATACGCAGTATTTT CASTLGGVGDTQYF
TRBD1 TRBJ2-3 TRBV5-1 NA TGCGCCAGCAGTTGGGCAGGGGGTAACACAGATACGCAGTATTTT CASSWAGGNTDTQYF
TRBD2 TRBJ2-2 TRBV6-1 NA TGTGCCAGCAGTGAACTAGCGGGAGCCACCGGGGAGCTGTTTTTT CASSELAGATGELFF
NA TRBJ2-1 TRBV27 NA TGTGCCAGCAGTTTACGGGCAGGGGTGTACAATGAGCAGTTCTTC CASSLRAGVYNEQFF
TRBD1 TRBJ1-2 TRBV19 NA TGTGCCAGTAGCCACGACAGGGGTTCGAATGGCTACACCTTC CASSHDRGSNGYTF
NA TRBJ2-1 TRBV4-3 NA TGCGCCAGCGGCCCTGGGTGGAGGGACTCCGAGCAGTTCTTC CASGPGWRDSEQFF
TRBD1 TRBJ2-2 TRBV7-3 NA TGTGCCAGCAGCCCGCAAACAGGGGCAACCCTATCCGGGGAGCTGTTTTTT CASSPQTGATLSGELFF
TRBD1 TRBJ1-1 TRBV27 NA TGTGCCAGCAGCAGGGGGTCTGAAGCTTTCTTT CASSRGSEAFF
NA TRBJ1-1 TRBV30 NA TGTGCCTGGAGTCTCGGCTTGAACACTGAAGCTTTCTTT CAWSLGLNTEAFF
NA TRBJ2-1 TRBV28 NA TGTGCCAGCGGGTCTCTCGGCGGCTCCTACAATGAGCAGTTCTTC CASGSLGGSYNEQFF
NA TRBJ1-1 TRBV2 few TGTGCCAGCAGTGAGAATGGGGTAACTGAAGCTTTCTTT CASSENGVTEAFF
TRBD1 TRBJ2-7 TRBV5-1 NA TGCGCCAGCAGCAGGACAGGGTTGGACTACGAGCAGTACTTC CASSRTGLDYEQYF
NA TRBJ2-2 TRBV27 once TGTGCCAGCAGTTTCGGGGCCGCCGGCACCGGGGAGCTGTTTTTT CASSFGAAGTGELFF
TRBD1 TRBJ1-2 TRBV6-5 NA TGTGCCAGCAGAGGGACAGGAGAGAATGGCTACACCTTC CASRGTGENGYTF
TRBD1 TRBJ1-3 TRBV28 NA TGTGCCAGCAGTTCACCACAGGGGGCTAACACCATATATTTT CASSSPQGANTIYF
TRBD2 TRBJ2-3 TRBV30 NA TGTGCCTGGAGTCTAGCGGTTAGCACAGATACGCAGTATTTT CAWSLAVSTDTQYF
TRBD2 TRBJ2-7 TRBV5-1 NA TGCGCCAGCAGCTTAGCGGGATCCCCCCTCGAGCAGTACTTC CASSLAGSPLEQYF